This T cell receptor (beta chain) was sequenced in a study of T cell changes during pregnancy in multiple sclerosis. Clones were sequenced by immunoSEQ multiplex PCR, and TCRdb holds only the in-frame ones, with some missing. The data show 70,000 to 100,000 clones, with about 93% seen just once and roughly 4% held by the top ten. V was cut by 8 bases and J by 4 bases, with 18 bases left in between. This CDR3 has 15 amino acids. The germline gives CDR1 SNHLY, CDR2 FYNNEI. Material: peripheral blood, obtained in the first trimester of pregnancy. The TCR sequence derives from a female donor with multiple sclerosis, enrolled in a pregnancy study. This chain joins TRBV2 and TRBJ1-3; no clear D gene. DNA of the CDR3: TGTGCCAGCTCGCGGGAGGCAACGTCCGGAAACACCATATATTTT. Amino acid sequence: CASSREATSGNTIYF.